What follows describes a single T cell receptor beta chain. Its antigen is still unknown. Clones were sequenced by immunoSEQ multiplex PCR, and TCRdb holds only the in-frame ones, with some missing. The table records 440,000 or so clones, roughly nine tenths of them present only once. This sample is part of a study of Ad26.COV2.S vaccination and SARS-CoV-2 variants. Study results and caveats: Comparable non-spike TCR breadth was observed in vaccine and placebo recipients. Those who received the vaccine showed greater spike-specific TCR breadth than those given placebo.

The CDR3 runs 11 residues. V lost 5 bases and J lost 6, with 7 bases in between. Germline CDR1 reads SNHLY; CDR2 reads FYNNEI. Sample treatment: 15 to 20 received Ad26.COV2.S at low or high dose, single or two shots; about 5 received placebo; per-sample allocation not given. It was on day 63 after the first vaccine or placebo injection that samples were taken. Expressing Wuhan-strain SARS-CoV-2 spike, an Ad26 vector served as the vaccine. The input for sequencing was peripheral blood, taken in a trial of Ad26.COV2.S vaccine versus placebo. The genes are TRBV2 and TRBJ1-1, with D maybe TRBD1 (6 bases). The TCR originated in a person aged 18-65 years who received the Ad26.COV2.S COVID-19 vaccine or a placebo. CDR3 coding DNA: TGTGCCAGCAGTACAGGGTCTGAAGCTTTCTTT. It codes for CASSTGSEAFF.